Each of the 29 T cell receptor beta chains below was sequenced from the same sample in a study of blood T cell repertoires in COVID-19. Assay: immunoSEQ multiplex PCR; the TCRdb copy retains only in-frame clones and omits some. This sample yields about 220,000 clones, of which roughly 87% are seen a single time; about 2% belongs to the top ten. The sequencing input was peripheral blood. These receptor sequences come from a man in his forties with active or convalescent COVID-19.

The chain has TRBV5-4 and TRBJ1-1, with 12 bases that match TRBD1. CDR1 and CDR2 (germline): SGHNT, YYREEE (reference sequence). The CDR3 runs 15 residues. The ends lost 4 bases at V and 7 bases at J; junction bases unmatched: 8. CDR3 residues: CASSRPGQGAIEAFF. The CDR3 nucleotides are TGTGCCAGCAGCAGGCCGGGACAGGGGGCGATTGAAGCTTTCTTT.

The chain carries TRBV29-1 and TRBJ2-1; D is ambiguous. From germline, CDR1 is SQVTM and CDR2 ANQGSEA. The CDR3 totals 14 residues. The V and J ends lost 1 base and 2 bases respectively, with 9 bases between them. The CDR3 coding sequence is TGCAGCGTTGAAGCCGGGTCCGCCTACAATGAGCAGTTCTTC. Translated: CSVEAGSAYNEQFF.

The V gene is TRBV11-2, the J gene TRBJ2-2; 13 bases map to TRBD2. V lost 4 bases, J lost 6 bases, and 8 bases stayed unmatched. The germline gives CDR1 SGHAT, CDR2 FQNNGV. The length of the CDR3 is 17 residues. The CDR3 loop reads CASSSSQTSGRAGELFF. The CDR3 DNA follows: TGTGCCAGCAGCTCCTCCCAAACTAGCGGGAGGGCCGGGGAGCTGTTTTTT.

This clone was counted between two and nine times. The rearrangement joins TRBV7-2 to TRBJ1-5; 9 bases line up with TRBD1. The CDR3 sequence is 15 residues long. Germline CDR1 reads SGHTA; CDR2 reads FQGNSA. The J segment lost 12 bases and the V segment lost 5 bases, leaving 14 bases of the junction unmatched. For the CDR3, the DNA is TGTGCCAGCAGCCAGGGACAGGGAGGTCTCATGGGCCAGCATTTT. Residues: CASSQGQGGLMGQHF.

The CDR3 loop is CASRRQGGGIETQYF. DNA of the CDR3: TGTGCCAGCAGAAGACAGGGTGGAGGAATAGAGACCCAGTACTTC. The chain combines TRBV27 with TRBJ2-5, with TRBD1 matching over 7 bases. The CDR3 length is 15 residues. The trim removed 6 bases at V and 4 bases at J, leaving 11 bases unmatched. CDR1 and CDR2 from the germline V gene are MNHEY and SMNVEV (reference sequence).

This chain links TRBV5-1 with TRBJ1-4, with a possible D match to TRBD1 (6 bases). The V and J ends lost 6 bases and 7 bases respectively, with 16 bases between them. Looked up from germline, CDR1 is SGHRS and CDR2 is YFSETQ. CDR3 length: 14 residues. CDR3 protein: CASTPGGGAEKLFF. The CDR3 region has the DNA TGCGCCAGCACCCCGGGGGGGGGCGCTGAAAAACTGTTTTTT. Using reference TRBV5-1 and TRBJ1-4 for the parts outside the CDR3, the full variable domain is KAGVTQTPRYLIKTRGQQVTLSCSPISGHRSVSWYQQTPGQGLQFLFEYFSETQRNKGNFPGRFSGRQFSNSRSEMNVSTLELGDSALYLCASTPGGGAEKLFFGSGTQLSVL.

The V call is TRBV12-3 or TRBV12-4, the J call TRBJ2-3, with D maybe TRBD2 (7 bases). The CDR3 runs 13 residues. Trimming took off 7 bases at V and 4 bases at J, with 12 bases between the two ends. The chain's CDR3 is CASNGGGSDTQYF. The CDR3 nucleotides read TGTGCCAGCAATGGCGGGGGCTCAGATACGCAGTATTTT.

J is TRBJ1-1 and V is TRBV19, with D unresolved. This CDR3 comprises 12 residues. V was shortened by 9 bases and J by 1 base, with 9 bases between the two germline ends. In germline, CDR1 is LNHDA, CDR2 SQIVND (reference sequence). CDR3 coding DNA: TGTGCCAGCAGACACGGGAACACTGAAGCTTTCTTT. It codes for CASRHGNTEAFF.

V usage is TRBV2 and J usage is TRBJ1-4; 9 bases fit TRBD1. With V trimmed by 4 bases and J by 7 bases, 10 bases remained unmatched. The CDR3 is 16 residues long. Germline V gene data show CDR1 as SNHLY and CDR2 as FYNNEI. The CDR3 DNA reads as TGTGCCAGCAGTGTCGGGACAGGGAGACTTGGTGAAAAACTGTTTTTT. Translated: CASSVGTGRLGEKLFF.

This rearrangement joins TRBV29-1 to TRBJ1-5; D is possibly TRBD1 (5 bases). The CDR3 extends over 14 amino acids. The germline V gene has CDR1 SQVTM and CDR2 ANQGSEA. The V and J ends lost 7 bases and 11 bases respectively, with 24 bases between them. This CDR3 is CSARVGTPFPTQHF. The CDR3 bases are TGCAGCGCCCGGGTGGGGACTCCCTTCCCGACCCAGCATTTT. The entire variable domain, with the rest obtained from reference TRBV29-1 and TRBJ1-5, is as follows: SAVISQKPSRDICQRGTSLTIQCQVDSQVTMMFWYRQQPGQSLTLIATANQGSEATYESGFVIDKFPISRPNLTFSTLTVSNMSPEDSSIYLCSARVGTPFPTQHFGDGTRLSIL.

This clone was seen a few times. The CDR3 bases are TGTGCCAGCTCACCAGGGGGGGAGGGCAATCAGCCCCAGCATTTT. This codes for CASSPGGEGNQPQHF. The rearrangement uses TRBV18 and TRBJ1-5, with a tentative D call TRBD1 (5 bases). Trimming removed 2 bases at V and 2 bases at J, with 10 bases between. Germline assignment: CDR1 KGHSH and CDR2 LQKENI. This CDR3 has 15 amino acids.

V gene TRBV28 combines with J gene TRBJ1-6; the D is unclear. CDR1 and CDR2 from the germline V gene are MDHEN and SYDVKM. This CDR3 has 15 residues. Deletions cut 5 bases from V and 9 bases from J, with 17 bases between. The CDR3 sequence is CASSLPLSQSSPLHF. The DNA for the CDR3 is TGTGCCAGCAGTCTACCCCTAAGCCAAAGTTCACCCCTCCACTTT.

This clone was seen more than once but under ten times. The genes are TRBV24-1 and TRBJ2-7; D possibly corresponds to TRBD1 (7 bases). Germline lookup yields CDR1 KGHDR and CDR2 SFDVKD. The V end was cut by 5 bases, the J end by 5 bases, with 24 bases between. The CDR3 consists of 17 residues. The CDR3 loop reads CATSAARGQGGQHEQYF. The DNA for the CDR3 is TGTGCCACCAGTGCCGCCCGGGGGCAGGGGGGTCAACACGAGCAGTACTTC.

The DNA for the CDR3 is TGTGCCAGCAGCGTGGACAGTACGTACTATGGCTACACCTTC. It encodes CASSVDSTYYGYTF. This chain links TRBV9 with TRBJ1-2, with D maybe TRBD1 (6 bases). Germline V CDR1 and CDR2: SGDLS, YYNGEE. The CDR3 sequence is 14 residues long. The germline V and J ends were trimmed by 2 bases and 3 bases, with 11 bases remaining between them.

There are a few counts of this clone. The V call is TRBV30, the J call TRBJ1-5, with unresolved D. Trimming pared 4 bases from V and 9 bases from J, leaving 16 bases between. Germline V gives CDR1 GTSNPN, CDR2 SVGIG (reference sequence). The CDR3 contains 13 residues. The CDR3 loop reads CAWNKIDSGPQHF. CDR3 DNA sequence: TGTGCCTGGAATAAGATCGATTCAGGGCCCCAGCATTTT.

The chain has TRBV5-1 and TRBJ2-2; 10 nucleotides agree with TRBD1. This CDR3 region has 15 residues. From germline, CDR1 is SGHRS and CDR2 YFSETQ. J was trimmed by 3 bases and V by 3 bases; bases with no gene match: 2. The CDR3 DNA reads TGCGCCAGCAGCTACGGACAGGGGGACACCGGGGAGCTGTTTTTT. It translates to CASSYGQGDTGELFF.

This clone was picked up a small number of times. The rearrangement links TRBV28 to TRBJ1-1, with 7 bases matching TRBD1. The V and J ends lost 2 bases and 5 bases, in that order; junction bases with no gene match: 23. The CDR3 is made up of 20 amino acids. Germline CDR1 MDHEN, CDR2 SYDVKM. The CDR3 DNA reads TGTGCCAGCAGTTTACCTAATCATTACCGGGACAGTGACCTAGGGACTGAAGCTTTCTTT. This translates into CASSLPNHYRDSDLGTEAFF.

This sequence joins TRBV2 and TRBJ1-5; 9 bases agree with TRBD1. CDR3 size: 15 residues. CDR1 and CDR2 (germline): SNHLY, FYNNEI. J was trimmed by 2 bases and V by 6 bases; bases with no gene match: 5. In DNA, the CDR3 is TGTGCCAGCAGGCGGGACAGGGCAGGCAATCAGCCCCAGCATTTT. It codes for CASRRDRAGNQPQHF.

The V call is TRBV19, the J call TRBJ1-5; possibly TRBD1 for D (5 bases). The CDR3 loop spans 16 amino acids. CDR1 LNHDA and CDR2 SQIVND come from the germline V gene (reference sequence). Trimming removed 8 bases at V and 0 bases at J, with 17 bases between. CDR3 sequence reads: CASSSVRGYSNQPQHF. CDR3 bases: TGTGCCAGTTCCTCGGTGCGGGGGTATAGCAATCAGCCCCAGCATTTT.

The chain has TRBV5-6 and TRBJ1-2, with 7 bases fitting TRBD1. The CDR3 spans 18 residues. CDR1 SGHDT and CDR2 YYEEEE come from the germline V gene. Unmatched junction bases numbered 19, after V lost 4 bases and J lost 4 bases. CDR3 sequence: CASSPYAIQTGSGYGYTF. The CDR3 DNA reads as TGTGCCAGCAGCCCGTACGCTATACAGACAGGGAGTGGCTATGGCTACACCTTC.

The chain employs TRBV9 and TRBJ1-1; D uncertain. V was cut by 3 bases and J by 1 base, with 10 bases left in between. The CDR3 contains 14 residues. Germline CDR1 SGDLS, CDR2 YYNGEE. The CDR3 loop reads CASSAPTGNTEAFF. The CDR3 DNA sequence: TGTGCCAGCAGCGCCCCGACGGGGAACACTGAAGCTTTCTTT.

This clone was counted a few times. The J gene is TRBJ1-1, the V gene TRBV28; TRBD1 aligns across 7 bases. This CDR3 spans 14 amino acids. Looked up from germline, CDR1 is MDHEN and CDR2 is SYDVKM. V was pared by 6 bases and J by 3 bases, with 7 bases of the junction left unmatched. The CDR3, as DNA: TGTGCCAGCAGACCCGGACAGGTGGACACTGAAGCTTTCTTT. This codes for CASRPGQVDTEAFF.

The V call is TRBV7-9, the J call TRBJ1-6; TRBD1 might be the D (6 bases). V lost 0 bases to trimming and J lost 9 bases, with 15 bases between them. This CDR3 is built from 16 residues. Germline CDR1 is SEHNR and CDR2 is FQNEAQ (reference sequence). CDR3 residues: CASSLAFVAGVSPLHF. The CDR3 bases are TGTGCCAGCAGCTTAGCGTTCGTGGCAGGGGTTTCACCCCTCCACTTT.

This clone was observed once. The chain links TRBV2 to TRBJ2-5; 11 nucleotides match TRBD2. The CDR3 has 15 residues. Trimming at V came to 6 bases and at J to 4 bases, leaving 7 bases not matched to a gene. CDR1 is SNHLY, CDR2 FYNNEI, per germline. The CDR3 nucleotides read TGTGCCAGCAGCCAGACTAGCGGGGATGCAGAGACCCAGTACTTC. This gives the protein CASSQTSGDAETQYF.

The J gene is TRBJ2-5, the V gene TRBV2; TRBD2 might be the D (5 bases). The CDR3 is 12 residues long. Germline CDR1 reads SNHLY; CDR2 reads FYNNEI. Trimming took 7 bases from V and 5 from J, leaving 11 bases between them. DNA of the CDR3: TGTGCCAGCAAGATGGAGGTCGAGACCCAGTACTTC. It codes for CASKMEVETQYF.

For the CDR3, the DNA is TGTGCCAGCAGCCTAAGAAGCGGAGCGAACACCGGGGAGCTGTTTTTT. Protein: CASSLRSGANTGELFF. The chain recombines TRBV7-7 with TRBJ2-2; D possibly corresponds to TRBD2 (5 bases). Germline loops: CDR1 SSHAT, CDR2 FNYEAQ (reference sequence). The CDR3 consists of 16 residues. The V end was cut by 5 bases, the J end by 0 bases, with 13 bases between.

Here the CDR3 reads CASSFGRGPDEQYF. For the CDR3, the DNA is TGTGCCAGCAGTTTCGGTAGGGGGCCGGACGAGCAGTACTTC. This sequence joins TRBV28 and TRBJ2-7; 7 bases map to TRBD1. CDR1 is MDHEN and CDR2 is SYDVKM in the germline V gene. The CDR3 spans 14 residues. The junction had 7 bases not matched to a gene; V was cut back by 3 bases and J by 5 bases.

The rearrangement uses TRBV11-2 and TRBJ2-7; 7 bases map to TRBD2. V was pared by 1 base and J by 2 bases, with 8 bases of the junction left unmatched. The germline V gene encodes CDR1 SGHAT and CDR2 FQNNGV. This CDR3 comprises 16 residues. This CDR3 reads CASSLGYRAGTYEQYF. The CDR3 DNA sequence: TGTGCCAGCAGCTTAGGGTATAGAGCGGGGACCTACGAGCAGTACTTC. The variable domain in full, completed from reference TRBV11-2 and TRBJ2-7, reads EAGVAQSPRYKIIEKRQSVAFWCNPISGHATLYWYQQILGQGPKLLIQFQNNGVVDDSQLPKDRFSAERLKGVDSTLKIQPAKLEDSAVYLCASSLGYRAGTYEQYFGPGTRLTVT.

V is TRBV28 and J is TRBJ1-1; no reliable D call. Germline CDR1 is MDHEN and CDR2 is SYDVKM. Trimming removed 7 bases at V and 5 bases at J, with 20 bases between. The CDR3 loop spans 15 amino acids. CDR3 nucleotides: TGTGCCAGCAAGCAGGTCGGCCATGCGCGAACTGAAGCTTTCTTT. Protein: CASKQVGHARTEAFF.